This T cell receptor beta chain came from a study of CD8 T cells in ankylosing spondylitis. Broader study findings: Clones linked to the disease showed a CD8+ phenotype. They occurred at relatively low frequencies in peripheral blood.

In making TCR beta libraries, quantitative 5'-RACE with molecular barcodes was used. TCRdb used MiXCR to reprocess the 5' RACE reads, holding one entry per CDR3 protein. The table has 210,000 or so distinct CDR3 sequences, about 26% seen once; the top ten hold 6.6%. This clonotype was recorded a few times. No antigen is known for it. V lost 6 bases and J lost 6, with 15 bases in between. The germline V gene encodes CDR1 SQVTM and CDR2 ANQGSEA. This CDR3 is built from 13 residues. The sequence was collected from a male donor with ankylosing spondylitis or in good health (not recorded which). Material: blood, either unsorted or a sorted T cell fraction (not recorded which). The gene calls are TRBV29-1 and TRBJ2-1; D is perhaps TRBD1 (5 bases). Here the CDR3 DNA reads TGCAGCGTCGAGGTCACAGGTTCCAATGAGCAGTTCTTC. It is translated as CSVEVTGSNEQFF.